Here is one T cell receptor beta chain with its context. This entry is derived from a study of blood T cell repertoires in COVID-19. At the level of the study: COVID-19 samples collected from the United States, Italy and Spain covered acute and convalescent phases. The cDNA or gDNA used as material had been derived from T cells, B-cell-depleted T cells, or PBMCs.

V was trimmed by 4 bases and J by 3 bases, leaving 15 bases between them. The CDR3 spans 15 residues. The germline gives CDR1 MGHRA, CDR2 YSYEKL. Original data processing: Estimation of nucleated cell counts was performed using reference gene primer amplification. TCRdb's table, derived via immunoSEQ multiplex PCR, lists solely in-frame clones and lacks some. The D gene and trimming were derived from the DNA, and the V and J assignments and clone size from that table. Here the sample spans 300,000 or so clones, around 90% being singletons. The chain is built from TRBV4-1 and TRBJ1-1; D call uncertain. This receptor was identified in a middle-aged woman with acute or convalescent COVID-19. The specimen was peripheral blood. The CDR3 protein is CASSPWMYGDTEAFF. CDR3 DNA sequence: TGCGCCAGCAGCCCCTGGATGTACGGGGACACTGAAGCTTTCTTT.